This T cell receptor (beta chain) was identified in a study of T cells in Graves' hyperthyroidism and ophthalmopathy. Patients were aged 18 to 65, had disease duration under 2 months, and had newly diagnosed hyperthyroidism. The diagnoses drew upon clinical symptoms, serum thyroxine and TRAb, thyroid ultrasound and orbital computed tomography. The PBMCs were taken from roughly 9.3 ml of fresh peripheral blood. The TCR beta CDR3 regions underwent amplification using RNA transcripts as the source. The HTBI set primed first-round TCR CDR3 RT-PCR. TCRdb recomputed calls from the multiplex PCR reads with MiXCR, one row per CDR3 protein. The sample has about 840,000 distinct CDR3 sequences; roughly 40% are singletons. The CDR3 is 15 residues long. In germline, CDR1 is DFQATT, CDR2 SNEGSKA (reference sequence). Trimming removed 0 bases at V and 3 bases at J, with 11 bases between.

V is TRBV20-1 and J is TRBJ2-2; no reliable D call. The receptor comes from a man between 18 and 35 years old with Graves' hyperthyroidism. Sequencing was carried out using blood. For the CDR3, the DNA is TGCAGTGCTAGAGATCAGTGGCAGTACACCGGGGAGCTGTTTTTT. This encodes CSARDQWQYTGELFF.